This TCR beta chain stems from a study of regulatory T cells in long-lasting Graves disease. General study results and limits: Accuracy may have been reduced by the small sample size.

The sample's time point: newly diagnosed GD, antithyroid drugs for less than 3 months. PBMC RNA was the source of the TCR library. CDR3 size: 15 residues. Trimming cost V 4 bases and J 4 bases; bases outside gene matches: 8. Germline CDR1 and CDR2: MGHRA and YSYEKL. To make TCR beta libraries, researchers used iRepertoire HTBI primers and Arm-PCR of CDR3 regions. One entry per CDR3 protein, called by TCRdb with MiXCR from the multiplex PCR reads. The sample records approximately 400,000 distinct CDR3 sequences, more than 13% being singletons. There are many counts of this clonotype. The antigen remains undetermined. This sample was shared with a second study, whose subject was T cells in Graves' hyperthyroidism and ophthalmopathy. As that report states: Exclusion of a patient resulted from uncontrolled infection, other autoimmune disease, pregnancy or lactation.

The genes are TRBV4-1 and TRBJ2-3; 7 nucleotides agree with TRBD2. The receptor comes from a woman aged 25 to 39 with Graves disease. The starting material was peripheral blood mononuclear cells (PBMCs), obtained at new diagnosis, from a patient treated with antithyroid drugs. For the CDR3, the DNA is TGCGCCAGCAGCCCCCACCCGCTAGCGGCAGATACGCAGTATTTT. Its translation is CASSPHPLAADTQYF.